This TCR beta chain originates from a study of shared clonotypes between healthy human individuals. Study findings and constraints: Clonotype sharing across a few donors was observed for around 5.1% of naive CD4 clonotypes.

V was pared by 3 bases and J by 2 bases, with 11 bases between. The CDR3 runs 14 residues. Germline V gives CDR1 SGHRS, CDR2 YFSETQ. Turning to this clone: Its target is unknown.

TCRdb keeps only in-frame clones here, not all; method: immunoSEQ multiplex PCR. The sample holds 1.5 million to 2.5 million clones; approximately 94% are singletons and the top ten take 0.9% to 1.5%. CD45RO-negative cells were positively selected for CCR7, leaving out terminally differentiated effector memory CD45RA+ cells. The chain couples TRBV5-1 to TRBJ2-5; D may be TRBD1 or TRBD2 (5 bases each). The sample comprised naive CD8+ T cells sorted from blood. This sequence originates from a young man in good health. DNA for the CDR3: TGCGCCAGCAGCTGGGGGACCGAACAAGAGACCCAGTACTTC. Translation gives CASSWGTEQETQYF.